This passage covers 27 T cell receptor beta chains from one sample sequenced in a study of cytomegalovirus exposure and HLA in healthy donors. The PCR used 60 Vbeta and 13 Jbeta primers. The data were produced by immunoSEQ multiplex PCR, yet TCRdb's version contains in-frame clones alone and is incomplete. The table gives around 120,000 clones; the top ten clones make up 0.55% to 0.65% of it. Specimen: PBMCs. The receptors originated from a man over 45 in good health and CMV-seronegative.

The J gene is TRBJ2-7, the V gene TRBV25-1, with 8 bases matching TRBD1. V gave up 1 base and J gave up 3 bases; unmatched junction bases: 2. The CDR3 runs to 14 residues. Germline V gene lookup returns CDR1 MGHDK and CDR2 SYGVNS. The CDR3 spells CASSESDRGYEQYF. In DNA form, the CDR3 reads TGTGCCAGCAGTGAATCCGACAGGGGCTACGAGCAGTACTTC.

The chain couples TRBV7-9 to TRBJ2-2; tentatively, D is TRBD1 (6 bases). V was pared by 10 bases and J by 0 bases, with 15 bases between. Germline CDR1 reads SEHNR; CDR2 reads FQNEAQ (reference sequence). The CDR3 has 15 residues. Here the CDR3 DNA reads TGTGCCACCACCTTAGACAGGTCGAACACCGGGGAGCTGTTTTTT. It translates to CATTLDRSNTGELFF.

The chain joins TRBV6-5 to TRBJ1-6; 7 bases map to TRBD1. The CDR3 length is 14 residues. After removal of 6 bases from V and 8 bases from J, the junction contained 7 bases not matched to a gene. CDR1 is MNHEY and CDR2 is SVGAGI in the germline V gene. In DNA form, the CDR3 reads TGTGCCAGCAGCCGGGACAGCCTTTATTCACCCCTCCACTTT. Encoded protein: CASSRDSLYSPLHF.

CDR3 residues: CASSEALGGSHDYTF. The CDR3 DNA reads as TGTGCCAGCAGTGAAGCTTTAGGGGGCTCGCACGACTACACCTTC. This chain joins TRBV6-1 and TRBJ1-2; 7 positions match TRBD1. The CDR3 length is 15 residues. Germline V gene sequence: CDR1 MNHNS, CDR2 SASEGT. The trim removed 0 bases at V and 10 bases at J, leaving 11 bases unmatched.

The chain uses TRBV18 and TRBJ2-5; 8 bases line up with TRBD2. The J segment lost 4 bases and the V segment lost 5 bases, leaving 6 bases of the junction unmatched. CDR1 is KGHSH, CDR2 LQKENI, per germline. The CDR3 is 14 amino acids. The chain's CDR3 is CASSSGLAGETQYF. The CDR3 DNA follows: TGTGCCAGCTCATCAGGACTAGCAGGAGAGACCCAGTACTTC.

The chain recombines TRBV5-1 with TRBJ2-2; 9 nucleotides match TRBD1. With 4 bases clipped from V and 5 bases from J, the junction kept 6 bases outside the gene matches. Germline assignment: CDR1 SGHRS and CDR2 YFSETQ. The CDR3 loop spans 15 amino acids. Written as DNA, the CDR3 is TGCGCCAGCAGCCAATCGACAGGGGGAACCGGGGAGCTGTTTTTT. The encoded protein is CASSQSTGGTGELFF.

The gene calls are TRBV27 and TRBJ2-1; 8 nucleotides line up with TRBD2. J lost 7 bases, V lost 2 bases, and 10 bases had no gene match. Per the germline V gene, CDR1 is MNHEY and CDR2 is SMNVEV (reference sequence). There are 16 residues in the CDR3. The CDR3 reads CASSLQVLAGSNEQFF. The CDR3 region has the DNA TGTGCCAGCAGTTTACAAGTATTAGCGGGATCAAATGAGCAGTTCTTC.

This chain connects TRBV10-3 to TRBJ2-3, with TRBD2 matching 8 bases. V lost 5 bases to trimming and J lost 1 base; unmatched junction nucleotides: 20. CDR3 length: 20 residues. Germline V gene sequence: CDR1 ENHRY, CDR2 SYGVKD. CDR3 sequence (DNA): TGTGCCATCAGTCTATTACCTAGTAGCGGGACTTTACGGGGCACAGATACGCAGTATTTT. The encoded protein is CAISLLPSSGTLRGTDTQYF.

The chain carries TRBV4-3 and TRBJ2-3, with TRBD2 identical over 10 bases. After removal of 5 bases from V and 0 bases from J, the junction contained 5 bases not matched to a gene. The length of the CDR3 is 16 residues. Per germline, CDR1 LGHNA and CDR2 YSLEER. DNA for the CDR3: TGCGCCAGCAGCTTACTAGCGGGGACTAGCACAGATACGCAGTATTTT. Amino acids: CASSLLAGTSTDTQYF.

The chain carries TRBV2 and TRBJ1-1; D not certain. This CDR3 comprises 14 residues. Between the trimmed V and J ends, which lost 9 bases and 5 bases, there was a span of 19 bases. Germline CDR1 is SNHLY and CDR2 is FYNNEI. The CDR3 reads CASVAGPGWTEAFF. DNA of the CDR3: TGTGCCAGTGTAGCCGGCCCGGGTTGGACTGAAGCTTTCTTT.

The genes are TRBV19 and TRBJ2-6; D remains unclear. Germline CDR1 and CDR2: LNHDA and SQIVND (reference sequence). With 6 bases removed from V and 0 bases from J, the gap between germline ends came to 9 bases. This CDR3 spans 15 amino acids. In DNA form, the CDR3 reads TGTGCCAGTAGCCCTCTTCCCTCTGGGGCCAACGTCCTGACTTTC. Residues: CASSPLPSGANVLTF.

J is TRBJ1-5 and V is TRBV6-6, with TRBD1 identical over 7 bases. CDR3 length equals 15 residues. With V trimmed by 4 bases and J by 4 bases, 7 bases remained unmatched. From germline, CDR1 is MNHNY and CDR2 SVGAGI (reference sequence). Here the CDR3 DNA reads TGTGCCAGCAGTTTAACAGGGGTCGGTAATCAGCCCCAGCATTTT. It translates to CASSLTGVGNQPQHF.

This chain links TRBV28 with TRBJ1-2, with TRBD1 identical over 10 bases. This CDR3 is built from 15 residues. Germline-derived CDR1 and CDR2 are MDHEN and SYDVKM. V dropped 6 bases and J dropped 2; count of bases not matched to a gene: 6. The CDR3 loop is CASSTPGQGNYGYTF. As DNA, the CDR3 is TGTGCCAGCAGCACGCCGGGACAGGGGAACTATGGCTACACCTTC.

The chain is built from TRBV5-6 and TRBJ2-1; tentative D call: TRBD1 (7 bases). V lost 4 bases and J lost 7, with 18 bases in between. The CDR3 length is 15 residues. Per germline, CDR1 SGHDT and CDR2 YYEEEE. CDR3 loop: CASSEPGAGGNEQFF. CDR3 sequence (DNA): TGTGCCAGCAGCGAACCGGGGGCAGGGGGTAATGAGCAGTTCTTC.

The chain couples TRBV4-1 to TRBJ1-4; 10 bases are shared with TRBD1. V trimming: 4 bases; J trimming: 14 bases; junction bases outside the gene matches: 10. This CDR3 comprises 14 residues. CDR1 is MGHRA, CDR2 YSYEKL, per germline. The DNA for the CDR3 is TGCGCCAGCAGCCTGGGACAGGGGTCGTCGGGGCTGTTTTTT. Encoded protein: CASSLGQGSSGLFF.

Here the CDR3 reads CASSLMEGPLHTQPQHF. The CDR3 region has the DNA TGTGCCAGCAGCTTGATGGAGGGGCCCCTTCACACACAGCCCCAGCATTTT. The chain is built from TRBV5-6 and TRBJ1-5; D perhaps matches TRBD1 (5 bases). CDR1 SGHDT and CDR2 YYEEEE come from the germline V gene. The CDR3 runs 17 residues. The ends were cut back, 1 base at V and 7 bases at J, with 21 bases in the middle.

The rearrangement joins TRBV5-4 to TRBJ2-1, with D tentatively TRBD1 (6 bases). The CDR3 consists of 14 residues. Germline V lookup: CDR1 SGHNT, CDR2 YYREEE (reference sequence). V was clipped by 5 bases and J by 7 bases, with 16 bases between them. CDR3 in amino acids: CASSQKAGANEQFF. CDR3 bases: TGTGCCAGCAGTCAAAAGGCAGGGGCGAATGAGCAGTTCTTC.

The chain uses TRBV5-3 and TRBJ2-1, with D maybe TRBD1 (5 bases). TRBV5-3 belongs to the ORF category, with a function that is uncertain. This CDR3 spans 15 amino acids. Trimming shortened V by 4 bases and J by 2 bases, and 13 bases separated the two germline ends. CDR3 loop: CARSRSQGPYNEQFF. Written as DNA, the CDR3 is TGTGCCAGAAGCCGGAGCCAGGGCCCCTACAATGAGCAGTTCTTC.

Comments on this clone: In the same sample, other DNA sequences code for this CDR3. The chain joins TRBV10-3 to TRBJ1-6; 8 bases are a match to TRBD1. This CDR3 comprises 15 residues. The germline CDR1 and CDR2 sequences are ENHRY and SYGVKD. V shed 3 bases and J 6 bases; nucleotides not matched to a gene: 4. The chain's CDR3 is CAISEGQGSNSPLHF. Written as DNA, the CDR3 is TGTGCCATCAGTGAAGGACAGGGAAGTAATTCACCCCTCCACTTT.

CDR3 bases: TGTGCCAGCAGCGTCCGGGACAACACAGATACGCAGTATTTT. Translated, it gives CASSVRDNTDTQYF. V gene TRBV5-5 combines with J gene TRBJ2-3, with D tentatively TRBD1 (6 bases). This CDR3 has 14 amino acids. CDR1 is SGHKS and CDR2 is YYEKEE in the germline V gene (reference sequence). V dropped 4 bases and J dropped 2 bases, with 11 bases sitting between them.

The chain couples TRBV6-5 to TRBJ2-5; D is ambiguous. V lost 2 bases to trimming and J lost 0 bases, with 10 bases between them. Germline CDR1 is MNHEY and CDR2 is SVGAGI. The CDR3 covers 15 residues. CDR3 sequence: CASSYTLEYQETQYF. The CDR3 nucleotides are TGTGCCAGCAGTTACACCTTAGAGTACCAAGAGACCCAGTACTTC.

This chain links TRBV6-6 with TRBJ1-1; D possibly corresponds to TRBD1 (5 bases). The CDR3 extends over 15 amino acids. The V and J ends lost 6 bases and 1 base respectively, with 15 bases between them. Germline assignment: CDR1 MNHNY and CDR2 SVGAGI (reference sequence). The CDR3 DNA follows: TGTGCCAGCAGACCCCTTGGACAACCGAACACTGAAGCTTTCTTT. This codes for CASRPLGQPNTEAFF.

The CDR3 region has the DNA TGTGCCACCAGCAGAGATCTTTCAGCGCCACATGAAAAACTGTTTTTT. This sequence encodes CATSRDLSAPHEKLFF. This sequence joins TRBV15 and TRBJ1-4; D unclear. V lost 0 bases and J lost 6, with 14 bases in between. Germline V gene sequence: CDR1 LNHNV, CDR2 YYDKDF (reference sequence). The CDR3 runs 16 residues.

The chain has TRBV7-2 and TRBJ1-2; perhaps TRBD1 as D (6 bases). With 5 bases removed from V and 3 bases from J, the gap between germline ends came to 13 bases. This CDR3 is built from 14 residues. Germline V gene sequence: CDR1 SGHTA, CDR2 FQGNSA. CDR3 DNA sequence: TGTGCCAGCAGCGCAGGGGTTGGGGACTATGGCTACACCTTC. Translation gives CASSAGVGDYGYTF.

The rearrangement uses TRBV11-2 and TRBJ1-6; a possible D gene is TRBD1 (6 bases). The CDR3 sequence is 15 residues long. Trimming took off 0 bases at V and 9 bases at J, with 12 bases between the two ends. Germline V gene sequence: CDR1 SGHAT, CDR2 FQNNGV. CDR3 sequence reads: CASSLETTRGSPLHF. Written as DNA, the CDR3 is TGTGCCAGCAGCTTAGAGACCACCAGGGGTTCACCCCTCCACTTT.

Here the CDR3 reads CASRGQGPYEQYF. In DNA, the CDR3 is TGCGCCAGCAGAGGACAGGGCCCCTACGAGCAGTACTTC. The rearrangement links TRBV5-1 to TRBJ2-7, with 8 nucleotides matching TRBD1. The V and J ends lost 5 bases and 2 bases, in that order; junction bases with no gene match: 3. CDR3 size: 13 residues. Germline assignment: CDR1 SGHRS and CDR2 YFSETQ.

The chain is built from TRBV18 and TRBJ1-3; D is perhaps TRBD1 (5 bases). CDR1 is KGHSH, CDR2 LQKENI, per germline. V was trimmed by 4 bases and J by 0 bases, leaving 10 bases between them. The CDR3 has 15 amino acids. This CDR3 reads CASSLQEYSGNTIYF. The CDR3, as DNA: TGTGCCAGCTCACTACAGGAATACTCTGGAAACACCATATATTTT.